The 26 T cell receptor beta chains below were found in one sample sequenced in a study of blood T cell repertoires in COVID-19. Measured with immunoSEQ multiplex PCR; TCRdb has only the in-frame clones, and not every one. The sample has about 83,000 clones, more than 60% seen once; the top ten hold less than 20%. The material sequenced was peripheral blood. Every receptor here comes from a woman aged 80 or older with active or convalescent COVID-19.

The rearrangement links TRBV7-9 to TRBJ2-2; 9 nucleotides match TRBD1. There are 14 residues in the CDR3. Per the germline V gene, CDR1 is SEHNR and CDR2 is FQNEAQ (reference sequence). The chain's CDR3 is CITGGFYNTGELFF. The CDR3 nucleotides read TGTATTACAGGGGGCTTTTACAACACCGGGGAGCTGTTTTTT.

The chain is built from TRBV19 and TRBJ1-3; 9 bases match TRBD1. Per germline, CDR1 LNHDA and CDR2 SQIVND (reference sequence). This CDR3 has 14 amino acids. Trimming removed 9 bases from V and 8 bases from J; junction bases left unmatched: 11. DNA of the CDR3: TGTGCCAGCCGCAGGACAGGGGAGGAATACACCATATATTTT. Translation gives CASRRTGEEYTIYF.

DNA of the CDR3: TGTGCCACCAGTGACAAGACTAGCGCCACAGATACGCAGTATTTT. It encodes CATSDKTSATDTQYF. The chain links TRBV24-1 to TRBJ2-3, with 8 positions matching TRBD2. This CDR3 comprises 15 residues. Germline CDR1 is KGHDR and CDR2 is SFDVKD. V trimming: 4 bases; J trimming: 2 bases; junction bases outside the gene matches: 4.

The gene calls are TRBV7-2 and TRBJ2-2; 8 bases map to TRBD1. V dropped 3 bases and J dropped 1; count of bases not matched to a gene: 7. Looked up from germline, CDR1 is SGHTA and CDR2 is FQGNSA. This CDR3 contains 17 residues. The CDR3 DNA reads as TGTGCCAGCAGCTTCCCACTGGGGACAGGGAACACCGGGGAGCTGTTTTTT. This encodes CASSFPLGTGNTGELFF.

The chain recombines TRBV27 with TRBJ2-3, with TRBD2 matching 9 bases. Trimming removed 6 bases from V and 0 bases from J; junction bases left unmatched: 10. CDR1 MNHEY and CDR2 SMNVEV come from the germline V gene (reference sequence). The CDR3 totals 17 residues. The CDR3 coding sequence is TGTGCCAGCAGCCCTAGCGGGGTCCCGACCAGCACAGATACGCAGTATTTT. Protein product: CASSPSGVPTSTDTQYF.

The chain uses TRBV30 and TRBJ1-6, with a weak D call TRBD1 (6 bases). With 1 base removed from V and 6 bases from J, the gap between germline ends came to 10 bases. The CDR3 extends over 14 amino acids. Germline V lookup: CDR1 GTSNPN, CDR2 SVGIG (reference sequence). CDR3: CAWSGGPSNSPLHF. Here the CDR3 DNA reads TGTGCCTGGAGTGGGGGGCCGTCTAATTCACCCCTCCACTTT.

This chain joins TRBV7-2 and TRBJ2-3; TRBD2 matches 9 bases. Trimming removed 5 bases from V and 3 bases from J; junction bases left unmatched: 9. CDR1 and CDR2 (germline): SGHTA, FQGNSA. The CDR3 is made up of 16 amino acids. The CDR3 bases are TGTGCCAGCAGCGTCCTGCGGGGGGGGATAACAGATACGCAGTATTTT. It encodes CASSVLRGGITDTQYF.

The chain combines TRBV6-2 or TRBV6-3 with TRBJ2-7, with D tentatively TRBD1 (5 bases). Per germline, CDR1 MNHEY and CDR2 SVGEGT. The CDR3 runs 12 residues. Trimming took off 4 bases at V and 6 bases at J, with 10 bases between the two ends. The CDR3 sequence: CASSLKGFEQYF. The CDR3, as DNA: TGTGCCAGCAGTTTAAAGGGGTTCGAGCAGTACTTC.

The chain has TRBV3-1 (or the pseudogene TRBV3-2) and TRBJ1-6; 7 positions match TRBD1. Trimming removed 0 bases from V and 6 bases from J; junction bases left unmatched: 2. CDR3 length: 15 amino acids. The germline gives CDR1 LGHDT, CDR2 YNNKEL (reference sequence). CDR3 nucleotides: TGTGCCAGCAGCCAAGATGGACAGGCTAATTCACCCCTCCACTTT. This encodes CASSQDGQANSPLHF.

The gene calls are TRBV12-3 or TRBV12-4 and TRBJ2-5; D remains unclear. The V end was cut by 2 bases, the J end by 2 bases, with 6 bases between. This CDR3 comprises 13 residues. This CDR3 is CASSLQLQETQYF. As DNA, the CDR3 is TGTGCCAGCAGTTTACAGTTACAAGAGACCCAGTACTTC.

This clone has only one observation. V gene TRBV6-2 or TRBV6-3 combines with J gene TRBJ2-3; D might be TRBD2 (6 bases). Germline CDR1 is MNHEY and CDR2 is SVGEGT. This CDR3 region has 18 residues. V was pared by 2 bases and J by 2 bases, with 20 bases between. The DNA for the CDR3 is TGTGCCAGCAGTTACGAGATCGGGAGACTATCGAACACAGATACGCAGTATTTT. It is translated as CASSYEIGRLSNTDTQYF.

The rearrangement links TRBV12-3 or TRBV12-4 to TRBJ1-2; D remains unclear. Trimming took 6 bases from V and 4 from J, leaving 12 bases between them. The CDR3 sequence is 13 residues long. The CDR3 DNA sequence: TGTGCCAGCAGCCCAGACATCACCTATGGCTACACCTTC. This encodes CASSPDITYGYTF.

The chain joins TRBV12-3 or TRBV12-4 to TRBJ2-1; the D gene is possibly TRBD1 (6 bases). The CDR3 runs 11 residues. V was clipped by 5 bases and J by 12 bases, with 11 bases between them. The CDR3, as DNA: TGTGCCAGCAGTACCCGGACAGCGCAGTTCTTC. Protein sequence: CASSTRTAQFF.

The V and J genes are TRBV30 and TRBJ2-1, with TRBD2 matching 10 bases. The CDR3 is made up of 17 amino acids. Trimming took 4 bases from V and 5 from J; bases not matched to a gene: 14. CDR1 is GTSNPN and CDR2 is SVGIG in the germline V gene (reference sequence). The CDR3 nucleotides read TGTGCCTGGAATGCTAGGGCTAGCGGGGGCCTCGACAATGAGCAGTTCTTC. As protein: CAWNARASGGLDNEQFF.

There are a few counts of this clone. This chain links TRBV2 with TRBJ1-1; 8 bases map to TRBD1. Germline CDR1 and CDR2: SNHLY and FYNNEI. The CDR3 runs 13 residues. The J segment lost 7 bases and the V segment lost 7 bases, leaving 8 bases of the junction unmatched. The chain's CDR3 is CASTGRGHGEAFF. CDR3 nucleotides: TGTGCCAGCACCGGCAGGGGGCACGGTGAAGCTTTCTTT.

The chain combines TRBV2 with TRBJ1-4; 7 bases are shared with TRBD1. Trimming at V came to 0 bases and at J to 3 bases, leaving 4 bases not matched to a gene. The germline CDR1 and CDR2 sequences are SNHLY and FYNNEI. The CDR3 consists of 16 residues. The CDR3 coding sequence is TGTGCCAGCAGTGAAGCCCCCGGGACAGCTAATGAAAAACTGTTTTTT. Translation: CASSEAPGTANEKLFF. Based on the CDR3 plus reference TRBV2 and TRBJ1-4, the full variable domain is EPEVTQTPSHQVTQMGQEVILRCVPISNHLYFYWYRQILGQKVEFLVSFYNNEISEKSEIFDDQFSVERPDGSNFTLKIRSTKLEDSAMYFCASSEAPGTANEKLFFGSGTQLSVL.

The chain joins TRBV6-1 to TRBJ2-3; 8 bases are shared with TRBD1. This CDR3 contains 16 residues. CDR1 and CDR2 (germline): MNHNS, SASEGT. Losses at the gene ends were 0 bases for V and 7 bases for J; bases not matched to a gene: 9. CDR3 DNA sequence: TGTGCCAGCAGTGAAGCGGGGACAGGCCTTGGCCATACGCAGTATTTT. Translation gives CASSEAGTGLGHTQYF.

The genes are TRBV28 and TRBJ2-7, with D tentatively TRBD2 (6 bases). The CDR3 is 14 amino acids. CDR1 is MDHEN, CDR2 SYDVKM, per germline. V lost 5 bases to trimming and J lost 5 bases, with 16 bases between them. CDR3 sequence (DNA): TGTGCCAGCAGTAATCGGGAGAGAGGGGACGAGCAGTACTTC. It translates to CASSNRERGDEQYF.

The J gene is TRBJ2-7, the V gene TRBV6-2 or TRBV6-3; possibly TRBD1 for D (6 bases). Germline assignment: CDR1 MNHEY and CDR2 SVGEGT. Trimming removed 0 bases at V and 2 bases at J, with 8 bases between. CDR3 length: 14 residues. As DNA, the CDR3 is TGTGCCAGCAGTTACTCTAGGACAGCCTACGAGCAGTACTTC. This gives the protein CASSYSRTAYEQYF.

The rearrangement joins TRBV6-5 to TRBJ1-1, with D perhaps matching TRBD1 (5 bases). Germline CDR1 is MNHEY and CDR2 is SVGAGI. The CDR3 extends over 12 amino acids. Trimming left V 6 bases short and J 8 bases short, with 13 bases between. The CDR3 is CASRRSAGEAFF. The CDR3 region has the DNA TGTGCCAGCAGACGGAGTGCAGGGGAAGCTTTCTTT.

This rearrangement joins TRBV7-2 to TRBJ2-5, with 10 positions matching TRBD2. The V gene's germline CDR1 is SGHTA and CDR2 FQGNSA. This CDR3 comprises 16 residues. J lost 1 base, V lost 3 bases, and 5 bases had no gene match. The CDR3 reads CASSFSGGTGQETQYF. CDR3 in DNA: TGTGCCAGCAGCTTTAGCGGGGGGACCGGCCAAGAGACCCAGTACTTC. The whole variable domain, remainder taken from reference TRBV7-2 and TRBJ2-5, is GAGVSQSPSNKVTEKGKDVELRCDPISGHTALYWYRQSLGQGLEFLIYFQGNSAPDKSGLPSDRFSAERTGGSVSTLTIQRTQQEDSAVYLCASSFSGGTGQETQYFGPGTRLLVL.

This rearrangement joins TRBV4-1 to TRBJ1-5; 11 bases map to TRBD1. Germline assignment: CDR1 MGHRA and CDR2 YSYEKL. The CDR3 sequence is 15 residues long. Trimming cost V 1 base and J 6 bases; bases outside gene matches: 2. The CDR3: CASSQGGTGGQPQHF. The CDR3 nucleotides are TGCGCCAGCAGCCAAGGTGGGACAGGGGGTCAGCCCCAGCATTTT.

This clone was seen only a few times. The chain has TRBV5-1 and TRBJ1-1; D perhaps matches TRBD1 (6 bases). The V end was cut by 0 bases, the J end by 4 bases, with 19 bases between. Germline CDR1 is SGHRS and CDR2 is YFSETQ. There are 17 residues in the CDR3. DNA for the CDR3: TGCGCCAGCAGCTTGGGAGTGTTGGGGGCTTTAACCACTGAAGCTTTCTTT. Residues: CASSLGVLGALTTEAFF.

This rearrangement joins TRBV3-1 (or the pseudogene TRBV3-2) to TRBJ2-1, with 7 bases that match TRBD2. CDR1 and CDR2 (germline): LGHDT, YNNKEL (reference sequence). After removal of 4 bases from V and 7 bases from J, the junction contained 4 bases not matched to a gene. The CDR3 length is 13 residues. In DNA form, the CDR3 reads TGTGCCAGCAGCCCCTGGGGGGGGAATGAGCAGTTCTTC. Protein product: CASSPWGGNEQFF.

This sequence joins TRBV19 and TRBJ2-5; 8 nucleotides align to TRBD2. V lost 3 bases and J lost 2; bases outside the gene matches: 8. Germline V lookup: CDR1 LNHDA, CDR2 SQIVND (reference sequence). CDR3 length: 16 amino acids. The CDR3 loop reads CASSISAGGIQETQYF. CDR3 bases: TGTGCCAGTAGTATTAGCGCGGGGGGTATACAAGAGACCCAGTACTTC.

CDR3 nucleotide sequence: TGTGCCAGCAGCTTAGCAAGTTCAGGGAATTCACCCCTCCACTTT. Translation gives CASSLASSGNSPLHF. The rearrangement uses TRBV11-2 and TRBJ1-6, with TRBD1 as a possible D gene (5 bases). V was shortened by 1 base and J by 7 bases, with 11 bases between the two germline ends. In germline, CDR1 is SGHAT, CDR2 FQNNGV. The CDR3 is 15 amino acids. Full variable domain (missing parts from reference TRBV11-2 and TRBJ1-6): EAGVAQSPRYKIIEKRQSVAFWCNPISGHATLYWYQQILGQGPKLLIQFQNNGVVDDSQLPKDRFSAERLKGVDSTLKIQPAKLEDSAVYLCASSLASSGNSPLHFGNGTRLTVT.